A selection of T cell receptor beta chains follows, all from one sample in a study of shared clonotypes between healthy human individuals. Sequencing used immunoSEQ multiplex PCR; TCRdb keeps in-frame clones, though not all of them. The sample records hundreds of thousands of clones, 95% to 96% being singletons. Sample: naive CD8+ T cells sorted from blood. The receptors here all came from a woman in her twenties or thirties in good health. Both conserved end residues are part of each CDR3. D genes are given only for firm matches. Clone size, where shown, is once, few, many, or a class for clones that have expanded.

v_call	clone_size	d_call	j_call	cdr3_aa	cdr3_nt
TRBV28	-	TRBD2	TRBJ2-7	CASSASGMYEQYF	TGTGCCAGCAGCGCTAGCGGGATGTACGAGCAGTACTTC
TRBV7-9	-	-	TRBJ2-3	CASSLVGGGADTQYF	TGTGCCAGCAGCTTAGTAGGAGGTGGAGCAGATACGCAGTATTTT
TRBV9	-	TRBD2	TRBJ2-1	CASSAWGGSEQFF	TGTGCCAGCAGCGCCTGGGGGGGGTCTGAGCAGTTCTTC
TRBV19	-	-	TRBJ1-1	CASSGRDLWGAFF	TGTGCCAGTAGCGGCAGGGATCTGTGGGGGGCTTTCTTT
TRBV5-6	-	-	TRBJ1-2	CASSGGFGYTF	TGTGCCAGCAGCGGGGGGTTCGGCTACACCTTC
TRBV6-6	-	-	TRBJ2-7	CASAAPGTPYEQYF	TGTGCCAGCGCCGCCCCAGGGACTCCCTACGAGCAGTACTTC
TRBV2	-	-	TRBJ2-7	CASGNTYEQYF	TGTGCCAGCGGGAATACCTACGAGCAGTACTTC
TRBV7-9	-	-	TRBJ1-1	CATTGSNTEAFF	TGTGCCACCACCGGTTCGAACACTGAAGCTTTCTTT
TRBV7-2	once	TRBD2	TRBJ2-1	CASSSSLAGGPGEQFF	TGTGCCAGCAGCTCCTCACTAGCGGGAGGGCCAGGCGAGCAGTTCTTC
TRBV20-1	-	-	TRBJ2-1	CSARFNEQFF	TGCAGTGCTAGATTCAATGAGCAGTTCTTC
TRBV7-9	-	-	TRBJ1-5	CASSLGGYNQPQHF	TGTGCCAGCAGCTTAGGGGGGTACAATCAGCCCCAGCATTTT
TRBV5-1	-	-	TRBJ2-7	CASSLESSYEQYF	TGCGCCAGCAGCTTGGAGAGCTCCTACGAGCAGTACTTC
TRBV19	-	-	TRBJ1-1	CASSMGDGGGLGTEAFF	TGTGCCAGTAGTATGGGGGACGGCGGGGGGCTTGGCACTGAAGCTTTCTTT
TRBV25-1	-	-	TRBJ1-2	CASRATGSHYGYTF	TGTGCCAGCAGGGCGACTGGGAGCCACTATGGCTACACCTTC
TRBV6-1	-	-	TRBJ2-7	CASSLNRAYEQYF	TGTGCCAGCAGTTTGAACCGGGCCTACGAGCAGTACTTC
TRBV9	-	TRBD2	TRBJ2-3	CASSVLAVDTQYF	TGTGCCAGCAGCGTACTAGCGGTCGATACGCAGTATTTT
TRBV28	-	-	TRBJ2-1	CASSSIQPSSYNEQFF	TGTGCCAGCAGTTCCATCCAACCGAGCTCCTACAATGAGCAGTTCTTC
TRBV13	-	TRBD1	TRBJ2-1	CASSLRGTGIFNEQFF	TGTGCCAGCAGCTTAAGGGGGACAGGGATTTTCAATGAGCAGTTCTTC
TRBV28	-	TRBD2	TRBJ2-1	CASRRLAGAEQFF	TGTGCCAGCAGACGACTAGCGGGAGCTGAGCAGTTCTTC
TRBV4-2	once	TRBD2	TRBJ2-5	CASSHTYRLAEGETQYF	TGTGCCAGCAGCCATACATATCGACTAGCAGAAGGGGAGACCCAGTACTTC
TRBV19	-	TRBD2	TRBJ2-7	CASSMTSVYEQYF	TGTGCCAGTAGTATGACTAGCGTCTACGAGCAGTACTTC
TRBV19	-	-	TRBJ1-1	CASIDYTEAFF	TGTGCCAGTATTGATTACACTGAAGCTTTCTTT
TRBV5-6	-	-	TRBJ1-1	CASRIEGGGTEAFF	TGTGCCAGCCGCATCGAGGGGGGCGGGACTGAAGCTTTCTTT
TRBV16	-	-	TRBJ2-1	CASSQDRDPTYNEQFF	TGTGCCAGCAGCCAAGATCGGGACCCTACCTACAATGAGCAGTTCTTC
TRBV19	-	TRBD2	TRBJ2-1	CASSSPGLGGRHEQFF	TGTGCCAGTAGTTCACCGGGACTAGGGGGTCGCCATGAGCAGTTCTTC
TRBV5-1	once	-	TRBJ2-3	CASSLLADTQYF	TGCGCCAGCAGCTTGTTGGCCGATACGCAGTATTTT
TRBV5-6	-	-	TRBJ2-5	CASSLQDQSPGETQYF	TGTGCCAGCAGCTTACAGGATCAATCACCGGGAGAGACCCAGTACTTC
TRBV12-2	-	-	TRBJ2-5	CASREGSGKETQYF	TGTGCAAGTCGCGAGGGTAGCGGGAAAGAGACCCAGTACTTC
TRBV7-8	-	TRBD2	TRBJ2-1	CASSSGTSDLYEQFF	TGTGCCAGCAGCTCGGGGACTAGCGACCTATATGAGCAGTTCTTC
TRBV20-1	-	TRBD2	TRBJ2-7	CSARLAGEQYF	TGCAGTGCCAGACTAGCGGGTGAGCAGTACTTC
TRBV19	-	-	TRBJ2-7	CASSIDGRGAAYEQYF	TGTGCCAGTAGTATAGACGGTAGGGGGGCTGCCTACGAGCAGTACTTC
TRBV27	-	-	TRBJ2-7	CASSAHPPLGEDSYEQYF	TGTGCCAGCAGTGCGCATCCCCCGTTGGGGGAGGACTCCTACGAGCAGTACTTC
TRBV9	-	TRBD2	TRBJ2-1	CASSVEGTSAYNEQFF	TGTGCCAGCAGCGTAGAAGGGACTAGCGCGTACAATGAGCAGTTCTTC
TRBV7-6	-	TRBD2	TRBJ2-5	CASSSILAGGPWETQYF	TGTGCCAGCAGCTCTATACTAGCGGGAGGGCCTTGGGAGACCCAGTACTTC
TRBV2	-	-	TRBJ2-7	CASFRDSYEQYF	TGTGCCAGCTTCCGGGACTCCTACGAGCAGTACTTC
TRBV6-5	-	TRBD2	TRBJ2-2	CASRTSAYTGELFF	TGTGCCAGCAGGACTAGCGCGTACACCGGGGAGCTGTTTTTT
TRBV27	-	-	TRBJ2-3	CASSLGPGSTDTQYF	TGTGCCAGCAGTCTAGGACCCGGGAGCACAGATACGCAGTATTTT
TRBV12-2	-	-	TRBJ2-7	CASRLAGDLSYEQYF	TGTGCAAGTCGCTTAGCGGGAGACCTCTCCTACGAGCAGTACTTC
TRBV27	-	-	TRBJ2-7	CASSLLGQSSYEQYF	TGTGCCAGCAGTCTACTGGGCCAAAGCTCCTACGAGCAGTACTTC
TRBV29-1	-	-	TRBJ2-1	CSVASGNPTYNEQFF	TGCAGCGTGGCCTCCGGGAACCCCACCTACAATGAGCAGTTCTTC
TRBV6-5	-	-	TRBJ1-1	CASSAHGDGNTEAFF	TGTGCCAGCAGTGCCCACGGGGACGGGAACACTGAAGCTTTCTTT
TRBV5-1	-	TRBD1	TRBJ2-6	CASSLRGTGRVTGANVLTF	TGCGCCAGCAGCTTGCGGGGGACAGGACGTGTCACTGGGGCCAACGTCCTGACTTTC
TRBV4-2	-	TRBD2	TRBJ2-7	CASSPGLAGAFSIYEQYF	TGTGCCAGCAGCCCCGGACTAGCGGGAGCTTTTAGTATCTACGAGCAGTACTTC
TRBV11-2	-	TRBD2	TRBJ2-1	CASSVGFTGTKNNEQFF	TGTGCCAGCAGCGTAGGGTTCACCGGGACTAAAAACAATGAGCAGTTCTTC
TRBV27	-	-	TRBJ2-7	CASSWGGLTLEQYF	TGTGCCAGCAGTTGGGGCGGACTAACCCTCGAGCAGTACTTC
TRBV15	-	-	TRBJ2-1	CATSPTRIGHEQFF	TGTGCCACCAGCCCGACAAGGATTGGGCATGAGCAGTTCTTC
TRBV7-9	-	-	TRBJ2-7	CASSLAATYEQYF	TGTGCCAGCAGCTTAGCGGCCACCTACGAGCAGTACTTC
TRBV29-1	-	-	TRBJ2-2	CSVPAGPNTGELFF	TGCAGCGTTCCGGCAGGGCCGAACACCGGGGAGCTGTTTTTT
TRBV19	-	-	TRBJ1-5	CASRTWESKSDQPQHF	TGTGCCAGTAGGACCTGGGAATCAAAGAGTGATCAGCCCCAGCATTTT
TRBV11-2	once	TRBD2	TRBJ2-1	CASSAGRRHDEQFF	TGTGCCAGCAGCGCCGGGAGGAGGCACGATGAGCAGTTCTTC
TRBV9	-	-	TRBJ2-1	CASSKSQGTSSYNEQFF	TGTGCCAGCAGCAAGAGTCAGGGGACAAGCTCCTACAATGAGCAGTTCTTC
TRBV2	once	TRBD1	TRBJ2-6	CARRSGQGVSGANVLTF	TGTGCCAGACGTTCTGGACAGGGGGTTTCTGGGGCCAACGTCCTGACTTTC
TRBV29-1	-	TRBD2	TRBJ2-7	CSVSGGAVPSYEQYF	TGCAGCGTTTCGGGGGGGGCGGTCCCATCGTACGAGCAGTACTTC
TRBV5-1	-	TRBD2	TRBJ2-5	CASSLVAGAQETQYF	TGCGCCAGCAGCTTGGTAGCGGGGGCGCAAGAGACCCAGTACTTC
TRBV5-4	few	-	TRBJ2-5	CASSLESSETQYF	TGTGCCAGCAGCTTGGAATCCTCTGAGACCCAGTACTTC